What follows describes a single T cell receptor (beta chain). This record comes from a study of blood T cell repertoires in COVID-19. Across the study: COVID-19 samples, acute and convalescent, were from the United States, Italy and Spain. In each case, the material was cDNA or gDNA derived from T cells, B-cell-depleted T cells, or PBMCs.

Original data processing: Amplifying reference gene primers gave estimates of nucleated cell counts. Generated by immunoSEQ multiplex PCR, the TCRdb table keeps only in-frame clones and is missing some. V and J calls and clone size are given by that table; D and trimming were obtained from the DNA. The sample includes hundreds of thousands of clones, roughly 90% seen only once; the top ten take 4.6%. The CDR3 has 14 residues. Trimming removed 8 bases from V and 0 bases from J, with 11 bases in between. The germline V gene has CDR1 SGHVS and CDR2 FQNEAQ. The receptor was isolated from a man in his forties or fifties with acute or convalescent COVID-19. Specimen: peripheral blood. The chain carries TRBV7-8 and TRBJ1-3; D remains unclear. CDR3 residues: CASSRWSSGNTIYF. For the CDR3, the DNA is TGTGCCAGCTCCCGGTGGAGCTCTGGAAACACCATATATTTT.